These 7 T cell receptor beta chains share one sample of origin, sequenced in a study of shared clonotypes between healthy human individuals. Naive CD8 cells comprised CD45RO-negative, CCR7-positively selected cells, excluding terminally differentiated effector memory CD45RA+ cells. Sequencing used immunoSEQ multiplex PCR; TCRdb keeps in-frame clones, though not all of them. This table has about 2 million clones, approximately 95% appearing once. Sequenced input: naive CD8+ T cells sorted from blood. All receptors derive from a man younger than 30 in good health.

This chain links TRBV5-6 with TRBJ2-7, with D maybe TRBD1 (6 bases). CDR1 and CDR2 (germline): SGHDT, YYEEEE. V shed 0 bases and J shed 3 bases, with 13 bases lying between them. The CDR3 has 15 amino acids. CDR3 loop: CASSLGTPGVYEQYF. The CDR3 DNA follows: TGTGCCAGCAGCTTGGGTACTCCAGGGGTCTACGAGCAGTACTTC.

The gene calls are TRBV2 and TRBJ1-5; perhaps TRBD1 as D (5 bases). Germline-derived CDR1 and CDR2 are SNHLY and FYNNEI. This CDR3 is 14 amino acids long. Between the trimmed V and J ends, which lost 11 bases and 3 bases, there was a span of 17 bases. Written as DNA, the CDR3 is TGTGCCGGGACCTCTGGTGGCTTCAATCAGCCCCAGCATTTT. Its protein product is CAGTSGGFNQPQHF.

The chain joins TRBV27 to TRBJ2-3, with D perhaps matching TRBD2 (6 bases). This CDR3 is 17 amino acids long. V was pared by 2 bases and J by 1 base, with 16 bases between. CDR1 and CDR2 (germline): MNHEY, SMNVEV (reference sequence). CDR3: CASSLIPPSAGTDTQYF. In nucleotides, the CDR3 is TGTGCCAGCAGTTTAATCCCCCCTAGCGCAGGCACAGATACGCAGTATTTT.

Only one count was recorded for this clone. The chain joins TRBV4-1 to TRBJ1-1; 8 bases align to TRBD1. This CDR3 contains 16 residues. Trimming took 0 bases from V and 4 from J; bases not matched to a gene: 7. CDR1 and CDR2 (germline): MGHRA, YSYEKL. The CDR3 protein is CASSQDSTGGTTEAFF. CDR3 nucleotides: TGCGCCAGCAGCCAAGATTCAACAGGGGGGACCACTGAAGCTTTCTTT.

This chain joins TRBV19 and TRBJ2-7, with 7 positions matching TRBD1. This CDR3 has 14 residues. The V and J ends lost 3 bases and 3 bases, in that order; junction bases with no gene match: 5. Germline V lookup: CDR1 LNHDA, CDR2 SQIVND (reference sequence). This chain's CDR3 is CASSILGQDYEQYF. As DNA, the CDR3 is TGTGCCAGTAGTATTTTAGGACAGGACTACGAGCAGTACTTC.

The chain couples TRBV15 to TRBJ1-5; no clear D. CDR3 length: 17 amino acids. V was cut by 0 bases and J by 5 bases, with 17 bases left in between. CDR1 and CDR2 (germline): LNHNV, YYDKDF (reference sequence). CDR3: CATSRDGSVKRDQPQHF. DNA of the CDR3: TGTGCCACCAGCAGAGATGGAAGTGTAAAGCGGGATCAGCCCCAGCATTTT.

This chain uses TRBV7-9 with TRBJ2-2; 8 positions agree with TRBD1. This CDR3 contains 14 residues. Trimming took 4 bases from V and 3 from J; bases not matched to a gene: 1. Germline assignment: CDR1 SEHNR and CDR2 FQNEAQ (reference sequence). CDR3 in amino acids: CASSSGQDTGELFF. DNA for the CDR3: TGTGCCAGCAGCTCGGGACAGGACACCGGGGAGCTGTTTTTT.